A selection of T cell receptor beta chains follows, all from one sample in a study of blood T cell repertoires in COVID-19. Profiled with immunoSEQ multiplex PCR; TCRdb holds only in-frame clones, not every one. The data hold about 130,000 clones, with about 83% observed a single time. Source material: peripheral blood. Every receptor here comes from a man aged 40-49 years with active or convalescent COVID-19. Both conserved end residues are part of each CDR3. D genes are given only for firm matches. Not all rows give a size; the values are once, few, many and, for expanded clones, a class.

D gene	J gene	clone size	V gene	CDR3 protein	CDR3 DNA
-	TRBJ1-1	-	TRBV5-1	CASSLVEGNTEAFF	TGCGCCAGCAGCTTGGTCGAGGGAAACACTGAAGCTTTCTTT
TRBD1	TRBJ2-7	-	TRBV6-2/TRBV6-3	CASSYSTGGQSYEQYF	TGTGCCAGCAGTTACTCGACAGGGGGCCAGTCCTACGAGCAGTACTTC
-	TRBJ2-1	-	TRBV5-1	CASSLLGSSYNEQFF	TGCGCCAGCAGCTTGCTAGGGAGCTCCTACAATGAGCAGTTCTTC
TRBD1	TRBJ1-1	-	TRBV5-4	CASSLPGQGRTEAFF	TGTGCCAGCAGCTTACCGGGACAGGGGAGAACTGAAGCTTTCTTT
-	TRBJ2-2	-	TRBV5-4	CASSLDTFTGELFF	TGTGCCAGCAGCTTGGACACATTCACCGGGGAGCTGTTTTTT
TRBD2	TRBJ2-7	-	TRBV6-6	CASREVVGDEQYF	TGTGCCAGCCGGGAGGTTGTGGGCGACGAGCAGTACTTC
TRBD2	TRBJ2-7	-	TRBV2	CANAPGYPGGYEQYF	TGTGCCAACGCTCCGGGGTATCCGGGAGGTTACGAGCAGTACTTC
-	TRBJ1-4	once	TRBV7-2	CASSPPRVGTNEKLFF	TGTGCCAGCAGCCCCCCGAGGGTCGGGACTAATGAAAAACTGTTTTTT
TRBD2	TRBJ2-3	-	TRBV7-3	CASSLRSGGPTDTQYF	TGTGCCAGCAGCTTAAGATCGGGGGGGCCTACAGATACGCAGTATTTT
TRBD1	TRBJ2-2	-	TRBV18	CASSQPGQGHTGELFF	TGTGCCAGCTCGCAACCGGGACAGGGCCACACCGGGGAGCTGTTTTTT
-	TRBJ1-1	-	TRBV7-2	CASSFTGNTEAFF	TGTGCCAGCAGCTTTACAGGCAACACTGAAGCTTTCTTT
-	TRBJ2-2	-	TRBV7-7	CASSLRQENTGELFF	TGTGCCAGCAGCTTGAGACAGGAGAACACCGGGGAGCTGTTTTTT
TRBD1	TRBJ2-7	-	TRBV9	CASSVGQGENYEQYF	TGTGCCAGCAGCGTAGGACAGGGGGAAAATTACGAGCAGTACTTC
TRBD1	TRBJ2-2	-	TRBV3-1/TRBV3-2	CASSQGGTGRTGELFF	TGTGCCAGCAGCCAAGGCGGGACAGGGCGGACCGGGGAGCTGTTTTTT
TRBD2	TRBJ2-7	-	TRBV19	CASSIASGGYEQYF	TGTGCCAGTAGTATCGCTAGCGGGGGTTACGAGCAGTACTTC
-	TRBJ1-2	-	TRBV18	CASSVQKNYGYTF	TGTGCCAGCTCAGTACAGAAAAACTATGGCTACACCTTC
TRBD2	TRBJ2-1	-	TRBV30	CAWSVAGGGNEQFF	TGTGCCTGGAGTGTAGCGGGGGGAGGCAATGAGCAGTTCTTC
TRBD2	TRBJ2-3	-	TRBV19	CASSRTSGDTDTQYF	TGTGCCAGTAGTCGGACTAGCGGGGACACAGATACGCAGTATTTT
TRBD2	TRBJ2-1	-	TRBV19	CASSVTSGGAPEQFF	TGTGCCAGTAGTGTTACTAGCGGGGGGGCCCCTGAGCAGTTCTTC
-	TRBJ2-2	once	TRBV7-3	CASSQPTETTGELFF	TGTGCCAGCAGCCAGCCTACGGAGACCACCGGGGAGCTGTTTTTT
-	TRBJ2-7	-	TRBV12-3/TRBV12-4	CASSLARDEQYF	TGTGCCAGCAGTTTAGCCAGGGACGAGCAGTACTTC
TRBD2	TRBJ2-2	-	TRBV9	CASSVGAGGPIGELFF	TGTGCCAGCAGCGTAGGAGCGGGGGGGCCGATCGGGGAGCTGTTTTTT
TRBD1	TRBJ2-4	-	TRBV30	CAWSEQGGAKNIQYF	TGTGCCTGGAGTGAACAGGGGGGTGCCAAAAACATTCAGTACTTC
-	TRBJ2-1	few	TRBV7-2	CASSWQLAPPYNEQFF	TGTGCCAGCAGCTGGCAACTAGCACCGCCCTACAATGAGCAGTTCTTC
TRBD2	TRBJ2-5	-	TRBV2	CASSDSGGTQYF	TGTGCCAGCAGTGACAGCGGGGGGACCCAGTACTTC
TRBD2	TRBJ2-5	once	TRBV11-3	CASSKGLGGTQYF	TGTGCCAGCAGCAAGGGACTAGGGGGTACCCAGTACTTC
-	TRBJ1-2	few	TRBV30	CVGRGYGYTF	TGTGTGGGTAGGGGATATGGCTACACCTTC
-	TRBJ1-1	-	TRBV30	CAWSVSGSGQAFF	TGTGCCTGGAGTGTATCAGGGTCCGGGCAAGCTTTCTTT
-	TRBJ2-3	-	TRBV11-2	CASSLEGANTQYF	TGTGCCAGCAGCTTAGAAGGGGCGAATACGCAGTATTTT
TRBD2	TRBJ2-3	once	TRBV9	CASSVTSGVVDTQYF	TGTGCCAGCAGCGTCACTAGCGGGGTTGTAGATACGCAGTATTTT